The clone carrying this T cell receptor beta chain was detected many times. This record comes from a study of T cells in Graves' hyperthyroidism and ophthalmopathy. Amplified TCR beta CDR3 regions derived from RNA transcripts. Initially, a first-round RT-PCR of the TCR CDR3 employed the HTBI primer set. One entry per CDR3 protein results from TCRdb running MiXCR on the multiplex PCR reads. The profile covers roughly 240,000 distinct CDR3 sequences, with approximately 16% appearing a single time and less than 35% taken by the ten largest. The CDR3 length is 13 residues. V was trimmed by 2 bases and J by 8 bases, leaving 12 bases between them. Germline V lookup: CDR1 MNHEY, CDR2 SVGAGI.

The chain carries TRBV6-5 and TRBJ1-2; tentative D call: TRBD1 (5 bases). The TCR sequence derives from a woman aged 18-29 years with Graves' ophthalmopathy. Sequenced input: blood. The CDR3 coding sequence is TGTGCCAGCAGTTACGGGGGAGTAGGGGGCTACACCTTC. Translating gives CASSYGGVGGYTF.